This T cell receptor beta chain was captured in a study of blood T cell repertoires in COVID-19. Study-level background: Specimens from acute and convalescent COVID-19 originated in the United States, Italy and Spain. PBMCs, B-cell-depleted T cells, or T cells provided the cDNA or gDNA that made up the material.

In Cohort 3, a recovered donor had either two negative PCRs, clearance, or symptom resolution. Germline trimming cut 0 bases from V and 6 bases from J; bases unmatched to any gene: 7. The CDR3 sequence is 16 residues long. CDR1 is LGHDT, CDR2 YNNKEL, per germline (reference sequence). Produced via immunoSEQ multiplex PCR; TCRdb's table is partial and in-frame only. The sample holds about 400,000 clones, roughly 84% seen once. What was sequenced was PBMCs or T cells enriched from blood (not recorded which). The sequence was obtained from a woman in her 30s who had recovered from COVID-19. The chain joins TRBV3-1 (or the pseudogene TRBV3-2) to TRBJ1-2, with 10 nucleotides matching TRBD1. CDR3 in DNA: TGTGCCAGCAGCCAAGAATGGGGACAGGGGATAGATGGCTACACCTTC. Translated, it gives CASSQEWGQGIDGYTF.